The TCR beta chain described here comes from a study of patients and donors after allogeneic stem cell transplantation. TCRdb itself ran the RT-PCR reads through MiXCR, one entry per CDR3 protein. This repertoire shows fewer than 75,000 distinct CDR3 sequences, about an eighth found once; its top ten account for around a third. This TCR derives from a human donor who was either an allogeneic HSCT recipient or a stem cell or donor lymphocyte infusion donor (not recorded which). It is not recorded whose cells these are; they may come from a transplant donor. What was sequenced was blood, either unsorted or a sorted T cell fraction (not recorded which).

CDR3 nucleotide sequence: TGCAGCGTTGAAGATAGGGCTACTAGCGGGAACGGGCGCTACGAGCAGTACTTC. This sequence encodes CSVEDRATSGNGRYEQYF. The chain employs TRBV29-1 and TRBJ2-7; 10 bases fit TRBD2. The CDR3 has 18 residues. In germline, CDR1 is SQVTM, CDR2 ANQGSEA. V trimming: 0 bases; J trimming: 3 bases; junction bases outside the gene matches: 14.